A few counts support the clone carrying this T cell receptor (beta chain). In TCRdb, the RT-PCR reads were re-called with MiXCR into one record per CDR3 protein. The sample includes more than 550,000 distinct CDR3 sequences, 14% of them seen just once. Sequenced material: memory CD4+ T cells from blood. The source is a female donor in good health, serving as a healthy control.

DNA for the CDR3: TGTGCCAGCAGCTCCAGACAGGGGATGACAGATACGCAGTATTTT. Its translation: CASSSRQGMTDTQYF. This chain connects TRBV5-4 to TRBJ2-3, with TRBD1 matching over 8 bases. The CDR3 runs 15 residues. Losses at the gene ends were 3 bases for V and 3 bases for J; bases not matched to a gene: 6. Per germline, CDR1 SGHNT and CDR2 YYREEE (reference sequence).